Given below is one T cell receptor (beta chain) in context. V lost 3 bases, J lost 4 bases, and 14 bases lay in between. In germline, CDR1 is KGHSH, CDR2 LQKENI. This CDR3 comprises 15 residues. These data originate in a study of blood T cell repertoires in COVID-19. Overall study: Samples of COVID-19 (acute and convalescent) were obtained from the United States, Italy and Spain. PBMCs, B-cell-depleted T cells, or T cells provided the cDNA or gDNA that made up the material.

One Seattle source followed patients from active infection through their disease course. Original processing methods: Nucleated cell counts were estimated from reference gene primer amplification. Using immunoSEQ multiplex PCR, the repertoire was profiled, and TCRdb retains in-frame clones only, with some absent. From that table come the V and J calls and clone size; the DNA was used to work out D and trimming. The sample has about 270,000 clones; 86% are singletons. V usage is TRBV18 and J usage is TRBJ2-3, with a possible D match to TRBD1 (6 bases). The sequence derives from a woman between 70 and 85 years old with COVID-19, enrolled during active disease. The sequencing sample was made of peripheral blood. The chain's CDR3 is CASSPTTGIADTQYF. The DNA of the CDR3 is TGTGCCAGCTCACCGACGACAGGAATCGCAGATACGCAGTATTTT.